The 19 T cell receptor beta chains below all came from one sample that was sequenced in a study of yellow fever vaccine responses in identical twins. TCRdb itself ran the RT-PCR reads through MiXCR, one entry per CDR3 protein. The sample contains more than 10,000 distinct CDR3 sequences, approximately 85% of which appear only once. Sequences were derived from T cells from blood (PBMCs), unsorted or a sorted subset (not recorded which), sampled before or after yellow fever vaccination (not recorded which). The receptors were gathered from a woman aged 18-29 years who received the yellow fever vaccine.

J is TRBJ1-6 and V is TRBV5-4; 10 bases line up with TRBD1. This CDR3 contains 15 residues. Germline V gene data show CDR1 as SGHNT and CDR2 as YYREEE (reference sequence). The V and J ends lost 0 bases and 8 bases, in that order; junction bases with no gene match: 2. CDR3 region: CASSLVGTGDSPLHF. CDR3 bases: TGTGCCAGCAGCTTGGTCGGGACAGGGGATTCACCCCTCCACTTT.

This rearrangement joins TRBV2 to TRBJ2-5; no clear D. CDR1 and CDR2 (germline): SNHLY, FYNNEI. This CDR3 has 15 amino acids. V dropped 4 bases and J dropped 0 bases, with 12 bases sitting between them. CDR3 region: CASSVFSTYQETQYF. CDR3 sequence (DNA): TGTGCCAGCAGTGTTTTTAGTACTTACCAAGAGACCCAGTACTTC.

The CDR3 region has the DNA TGTGCCAGCACCTACGCGCGGGGCGGGAGCTCCTACGAGCAGTACTTC. Protein product: CASTYARGGSSYEQYF. This rearrangement joins TRBV6-1 to TRBJ2-7, with 7 bases identical to TRBD2. Trimming took 7 bases from V and 0 from J; bases not matched to a gene: 12. Per the germline V gene, CDR1 is MNHNS and CDR2 is SASEGT. The length of the CDR3 is 16 residues.

The chain uses TRBV6-1 and TRBJ2-7, with TRBD1 as a possible D gene (5 bases). Trimming removed 5 bases from V and 2 bases from J, with 13 bases in between. CDR3 length equals 14 residues. Germline V gives CDR1 MNHNS, CDR2 SASEGT. The CDR3 DNA reads TGTGCCAGCAGTCGTGACAGACCAGCCTACGAGCAGTACTTC. Encoded protein: CASSRDRPAYEQYF.

The chain recombines TRBV5-1 with TRBJ2-7; no clear D gene. Trimming left V 4 bases short and J 2 bases short, with 16 bases between. The CDR3 extends over 15 amino acids. The germline gives CDR1 SGHRS, CDR2 YFSETQ. This chain's CDR3 is CASSPNPRNAYEQYF. The CDR3 coding sequence is TGCGCCAGCAGCCCAAACCCGCGGAACGCCTACGAGCAGTACTTC.

The chain has TRBV5-1 and TRBJ2-6, with D uncertain. CDR3 length: 13 amino acids. Trimming pared 5 bases from V and 0 bases from J, leaving 3 bases between. Looked up from germline, CDR1 is SGHRS and CDR2 is YFSETQ. The CDR3 is CASRDSGANVLTF. The DNA of the CDR3 is TGCGCCAGCAGAGACTCTGGGGCCAACGTCCTGACTTTC.

The genes are TRBV11-2 and TRBJ2-7; no reliable D call. CDR1 SGHAT and CDR2 FQNNGV come from the germline V gene. The CDR3 is 11 amino acids. V lost 3 bases to trimming and J lost 7 bases, with 7 bases between them. The CDR3 reads CASSFSGEQYF. The CDR3 DNA is TGTGCCAGCAGCTTCTCCGGGGAGCAGTACTTC.

This chain joins TRBV24-1 and TRBJ1-5; D is unresolved. The germline V gene encodes CDR1 KGHDR and CDR2 SFDVKD. The CDR3 contains 14 residues. V gave up 3 bases and J gave up 6 bases, with 11 bases separating them. Here the CDR3 DNA reads TGTGCCACCAGTGATATCGGTTTGGGTCAGCCCCAGCATTTT. Encoded protein: CATSDIGLGQPQHF.

The V call is TRBV5-1, the J call TRBJ1-1; tentative D call: TRBD1 (6 bases). Between the trimmed V and J ends, which lost 4 bases and 5 bases, there was a span of 15 bases. The CDR3 runs 14 residues. The germline V gene has CDR1 SGHRS and CDR2 YFSETQ. The CDR3 region is CASSPEGVGTEAFF. CDR3 nucleotides: TGCGCCAGCAGCCCGGAGGGGGTAGGGACTGAAGCTTTCTTT.

V gene TRBV6-1 combines with J gene TRBJ2-2; the match to TRBD1 covers 7 bases. The length of the CDR3 is 15 residues. The germline CDR1 and CDR2 sequences are MNHNS and SASEGT. Trimming removed 5 bases from V and 6 bases from J; junction bases left unmatched: 9. CDR3 protein: CASSPGTVVSGELFF. CDR3 nucleotide sequence: TGTGCCAGCAGTCCCGGGACAGTGGTGTCCGGGGAGCTGTTTTTT.

V and J are TRBV1 and TRBJ1-2. TRBV1 is a pseudogene segment. The CDR3 length is 14 residues. The CDR3 DNA follows: TGCACCAGCAGCCAAGGGACAGGTAGCTATGGCTACACCTTC. Protein product: CTSSQGTGSYGYTF.

The chain has TRBV11-1 and TRBJ2-1; tentative D call: TRBD2 (5 bases). The V and J ends lost 2 bases and 7 bases respectively, with 12 bases between them. Germline lookup yields CDR1 SGHAT and CDR2 FQDESV (reference sequence). The CDR3 has 14 amino acids. CDR3 sequence reads: CASSLWTEQNEQFF. DNA of the CDR3: TGTGCCAGCAGCTTATGGACTGAACAGAATGAGCAGTTCTTC.

The CDR3 DNA is TGTGCCACCAGCAGGGATCTAGTCTACGAGCAGTACTTC. Residues: CATSRDLVYEQYF. This chain joins TRBV15 and TRBJ2-7; D is undetermined. The germline V gene encodes CDR1 LNHNV and CDR2 YYDKDF (reference sequence). The CDR3 consists of 13 residues. The V end lost 3 bases, the J end lost 3 bases, and 9 bases lay between the germline ends.

The chain has TRBV24-1 and TRBJ2-1, with 7 bases lining up with TRBD2. The V gene's germline CDR1 is KGHDR and CDR2 SFDVKD. The J segment lost 3 bases and the V segment lost 3 bases, leaving 7 bases of the junction unmatched. The CDR3 is 16 residues long. The CDR3: CATSDAGTKGYNEQFF. CDR3 nucleotide sequence: TGTGCCACCAGTGATGCCGGGACTAAGGGCTACAATGAGCAGTTCTTC.

The chain has TRBV12-3 or TRBV12-4 and TRBJ1-2; unclear D gene. The CDR3 length is 14 residues. V dropped 0 bases and J dropped 13 bases, with 18 bases sitting between them. The CDR3: CASSLAPKSVGSTF. In DNA form, the CDR3 reads TGTGCCAGCAGTTTAGCGCCCAAATCCGTTGGAAGCACCTTC.

The rearrangement links TRBV4-3 to TRBJ1-6; a weak D match, TRBD1 (6 bases). This CDR3 contains 15 residues. Trimming left V 0 bases short and J 8 bases short, with 11 bases between. Germline CDR1 and CDR2: LGHNA and YSLEER. CDR3 nucleotide sequence: TGCGCCAGCAGCCAAGATCGGGGGGCAGATTCACCCCTCCACTTT. Translating gives CASSQDRGADSPLHF.

The chain uses TRBV2 and TRBJ2-7, with a tentative D call TRBD1 (6 bases). The V gene lost 6 bases and the J gene lost 4 bases, with 22 bases spanning the gap. This CDR3 is 16 amino acids long. CDR1 is SNHLY and CDR2 is FYNNEI in the germline V gene. Here the CDR3 reads CASSANIVSGVYEQYF. The CDR3 DNA reads as TGTGCCAGCAGCGCCAATATAGTCTCAGGGGTTTACGAGCAGTACTTC.

The gene calls are TRBV7-9 and TRBJ1-1; 8 bases map to TRBD1. The germline gives CDR1 SEHNR, CDR2 FQNEAQ (reference sequence). J gave up 2 bases and V 3 bases, and 11 bases lay outside the gene matches. CDR3 length equals 17 residues. The CDR3 DNA sequence: TGTGCCAGCAGCTTCTTGCCCTCGGACAGGGAAAACACTGAAGCTTTCTTT. Its protein product is CASSFLPSDRENTEAFF.

The genes are TRBV14 and TRBJ2-1; TRBD1 agrees at 7 bases. CDR3 length: 14 residues. The germline CDR1 and CDR2 sequences are SGHDN and FVKESK. Losses at the gene ends were 3 bases for V and 6 bases for J; bases not matched to a gene: 5. CDR3 protein: CASSQITGANEQFF. The CDR3 coding sequence is TGTGCCAGCAGCCAGATCACAGGGGCCAATGAGCAGTTCTTC.